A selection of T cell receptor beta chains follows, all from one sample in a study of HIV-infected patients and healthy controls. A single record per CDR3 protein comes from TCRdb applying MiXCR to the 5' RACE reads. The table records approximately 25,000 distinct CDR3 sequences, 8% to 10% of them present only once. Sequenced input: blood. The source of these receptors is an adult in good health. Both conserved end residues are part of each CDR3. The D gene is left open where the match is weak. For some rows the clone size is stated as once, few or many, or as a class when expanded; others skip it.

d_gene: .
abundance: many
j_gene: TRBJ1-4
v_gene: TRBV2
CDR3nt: TGTGCCAGCATCCAGGGAGTTAGCGAAAAACTGTTTTTT
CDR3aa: CASIQGVSEKLFF

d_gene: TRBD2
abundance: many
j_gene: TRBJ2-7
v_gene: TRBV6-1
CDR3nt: TGTGCCAGCAGTGAAAGTAGCGGGGACTCCTACGAGCAGTACTTC
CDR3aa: CASSESSGDSYEQYF

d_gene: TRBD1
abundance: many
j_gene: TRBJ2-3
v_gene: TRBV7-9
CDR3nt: TGTGCCAGCAGCTTGACAGGGGTCAGCACAGATACGCAGTATTTT
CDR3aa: CASSLTGVSTDTQYF

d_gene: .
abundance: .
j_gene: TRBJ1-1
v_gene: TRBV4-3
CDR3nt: TGCGCCAGCAGCCCTTCGTGGCAGAACACTGAAGCTTTCTTT
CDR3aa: CASSPSWQNTEAFF

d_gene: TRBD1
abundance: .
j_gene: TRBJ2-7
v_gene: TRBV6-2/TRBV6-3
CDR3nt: TGTGCCAGCAGTTACTCGACAGGGGGCTACGAGCAGTACTTC
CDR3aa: CASSYSTGGYEQYF

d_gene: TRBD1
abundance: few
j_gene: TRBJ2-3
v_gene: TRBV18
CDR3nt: TGTGCCAGCTCCGACAGGGTGGACCTTTCTACGCAGTATTTT
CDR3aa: CASSDRVDLSTQYF

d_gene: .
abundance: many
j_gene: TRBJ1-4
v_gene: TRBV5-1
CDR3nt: TGCGCCAGCAGCATGGGACTGAATGAAAAACTGTTTTTT
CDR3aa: CASSMGLNEKLFF

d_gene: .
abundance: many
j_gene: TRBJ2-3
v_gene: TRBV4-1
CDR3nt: TGCGCCAGCAGCCAAGATTGGGCAGGGGAGATAGATACGCAGTATTTT
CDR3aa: CASSQDWAGEIDTQYF

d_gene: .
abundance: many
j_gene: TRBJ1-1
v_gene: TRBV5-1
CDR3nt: TGCGCCAGCAGCGAGCAAAACACTGAAGCTTTCTTT
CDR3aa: CASSEQNTEAFF

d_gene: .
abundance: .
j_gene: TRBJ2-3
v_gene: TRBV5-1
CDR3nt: TGCGCCAGCAGCTCTAGCACAGATACGCAGTATTTT
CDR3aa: CASSSSTDTQYF

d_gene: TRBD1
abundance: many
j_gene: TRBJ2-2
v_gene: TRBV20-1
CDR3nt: TGCAGTGCAAGTACAGGGGGCTCGTCCACCGGGGAGCTGTTTTTT
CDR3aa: CSASTGGSSTGELFF

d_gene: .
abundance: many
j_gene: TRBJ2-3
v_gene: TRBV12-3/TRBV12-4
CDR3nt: TGTGCCAGCCTCAGTCACGGGGGAACAGATACGCAGTATTTT
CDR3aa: CASLSHGGTDTQYF

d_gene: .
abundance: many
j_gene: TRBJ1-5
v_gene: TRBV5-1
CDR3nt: TGCGCCAGCAGCCCGGGAGGGGGGCGAGGCAATCAGCCCCAGCATTTT
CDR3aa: CASSPGGGRGNQPQHF

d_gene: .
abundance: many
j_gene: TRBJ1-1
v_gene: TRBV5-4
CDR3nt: TGTGCCAGCAAGGACCAGACGTTTACTGAAGCTTTCTTT
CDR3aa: CASKDQTFTEAFF

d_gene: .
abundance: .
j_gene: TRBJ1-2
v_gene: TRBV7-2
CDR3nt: TGTGCCAGCAGCTTAGTCCGTGGAGCAGCTAACTATGGCTACACCTTC
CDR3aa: CASSLVRGAANYGYTF

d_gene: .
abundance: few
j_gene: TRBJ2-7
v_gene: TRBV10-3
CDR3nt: TGTGCCATCAGTGATATAGGCAGCTCCTACGAGCAGTACTTC
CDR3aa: CAISDIGSSYEQYF

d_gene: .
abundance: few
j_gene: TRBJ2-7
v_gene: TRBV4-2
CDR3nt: TGTGCCAGCAGCAGGGACCTAACCGGGGAGCAGTACTTC
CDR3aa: CASSRDLTGEQYF

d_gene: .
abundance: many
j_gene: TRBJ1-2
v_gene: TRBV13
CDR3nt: TGTGCCAGCAGCACCCGGACTGGCTATGGCTACACCTTC
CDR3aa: CASSTRTGYGYTF

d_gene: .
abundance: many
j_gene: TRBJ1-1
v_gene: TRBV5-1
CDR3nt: TGCGCCAGCAGCCCTGATCCGACAGGTGCCACTGAAGCTTTCTTT
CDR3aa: CASSPDPTGATEAFF

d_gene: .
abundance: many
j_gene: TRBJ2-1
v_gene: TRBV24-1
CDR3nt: TGTGCCACCAGTAGTGCGGGGAACTACAATGAGCAGTTCTTC
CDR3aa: CATSSAGNYNEQFF

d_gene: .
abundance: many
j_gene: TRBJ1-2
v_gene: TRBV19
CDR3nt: TGTGCCAGTAGTATAGTGGGGACGAACCCTAACTATGGCTACACCTTC
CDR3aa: CASSIVGTNPNYGYTF

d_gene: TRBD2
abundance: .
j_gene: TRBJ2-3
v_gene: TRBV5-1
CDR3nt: TGCGCCAGCAGCCCGGGACTAGCCGCAGATACGCAGTATTTT
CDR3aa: CASSPGLAADTQYF

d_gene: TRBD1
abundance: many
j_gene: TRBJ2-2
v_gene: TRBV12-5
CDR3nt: TGTGCTAGTGGTTTCGGGACAGGTAGAGCCCGGGAGCTGTTTTTT
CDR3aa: CASGFGTGRARELFF

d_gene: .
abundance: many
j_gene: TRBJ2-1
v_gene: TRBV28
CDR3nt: TGTGCCAGCAGTTTATTTGGCGAGCAGTTCTTC
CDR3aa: CASSLFGEQFF

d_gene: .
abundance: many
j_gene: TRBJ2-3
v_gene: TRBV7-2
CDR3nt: TGTGCCAGCAGCCCCCTAACGAGTGTTGATACGCAGTATTTT
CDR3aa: CASSPLTSVDTQYF

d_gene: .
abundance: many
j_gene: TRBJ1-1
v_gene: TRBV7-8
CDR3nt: TGTGCCAGCAGGGACGGCCTAGGCGCTGAAGCTTTCTTT
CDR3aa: CASRDGLGAEAFF

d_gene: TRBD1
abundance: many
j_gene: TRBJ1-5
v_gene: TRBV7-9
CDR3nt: TGTGCCAGCAGCTTGGGACAGGGGATTGAGCCCCAGCATTTT
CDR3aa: CASSLGQGIEPQHF

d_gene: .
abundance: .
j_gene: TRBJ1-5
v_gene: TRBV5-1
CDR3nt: TGCGCCAGCAGCGTTGACCTGGGTCAGCCCCAGCATTTT
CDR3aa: CASSVDLGQPQHF

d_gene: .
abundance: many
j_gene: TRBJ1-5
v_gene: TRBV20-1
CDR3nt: TGCAGTGCTCCCCGGGTCAGGGGACCAACAAATCAGCCCCAGCATTTT
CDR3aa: CSAPRVRGPTNQPQHF

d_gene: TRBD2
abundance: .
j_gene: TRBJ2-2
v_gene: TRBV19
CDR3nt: TGTGCCAGTCAGCCCCTCACTAGCGGGGGGCGCGGGGCCGGGGAGCTGTTTTTT
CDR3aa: CASQPLTSGGRGAGELFF

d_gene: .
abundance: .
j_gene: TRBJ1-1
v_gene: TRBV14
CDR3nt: TGTGCCAGCAGCCCTCATGCCCGAGACCACCTTGACTGGCATGAAGCTTTCTTT
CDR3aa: CASSPHARDHLDWHEAFF

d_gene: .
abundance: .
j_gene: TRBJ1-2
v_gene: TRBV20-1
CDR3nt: TGCAGTGCTCAGACAAGCGGAGGTGGCTACACCTTC
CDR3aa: CSAQTSGGGYTF

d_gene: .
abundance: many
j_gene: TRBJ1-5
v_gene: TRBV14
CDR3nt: TGTGCCAGCAGCCAACAGGGCAATCAGCCCCAGCATTTT
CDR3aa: CASSQQGNQPQHF

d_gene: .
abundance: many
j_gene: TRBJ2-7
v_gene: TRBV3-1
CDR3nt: TGTGCCAGCAGCCCCGTGGGGAACTCCTACGAGCAGTACTTC
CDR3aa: CASSPVGNSYEQYF

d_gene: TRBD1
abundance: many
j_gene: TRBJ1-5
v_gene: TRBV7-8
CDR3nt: TGTGCCAGCAGCGAACACCGACAGGGGTTGAATCAGCCCCAGCATTTT
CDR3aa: CASSEHRQGLNQPQHF

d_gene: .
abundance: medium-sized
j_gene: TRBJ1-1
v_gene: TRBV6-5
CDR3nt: TGTGCCAGCAGGTCGACGGCAAGGACTGAAGCTTTCTTT
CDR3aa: CASRSTARTEAFF

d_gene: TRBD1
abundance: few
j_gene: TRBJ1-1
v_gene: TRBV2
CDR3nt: TGTGCCAGCAGTGGGGGGACAGGAGGTATTGGAGCGAACACTGAAGCTTTCTTT
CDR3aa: CASSGGTGGIGANTEAFF

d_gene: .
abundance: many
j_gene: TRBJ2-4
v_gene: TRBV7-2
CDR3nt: TGTGCCAGCAGCTTATATCAGGGGGCCAAAAACATTCAGTACTTC
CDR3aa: CASSLYQGAKNIQYF

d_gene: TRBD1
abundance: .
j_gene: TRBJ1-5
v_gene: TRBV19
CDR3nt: TGTGCCACCTCATACCAGGCCAGGGGGCAGCCCCAGCATTTT
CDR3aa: CATSYQARGQPQHF